Reported below is one T cell receptor (beta chain). Deletions cut 7 bases from V and 1 base from J, with 6 bases between. CDR1 KGHDR and CDR2 SFDVKD come from the germline V gene. There are 12 residues in the CDR3. The data belong to a study of blood T cell repertoires in COVID-19. Overall study context: Whether acute or convalescent, the COVID-19 samples came from the United States, Italy and Spain. The cDNA or gDNA used as material had been derived from T cells, B-cell-depleted T cells, or PBMCs.

Grouping used clinical history reported by participants in a survey and questionnaire. The authors' processing: Amplification of reference gene primers provided the estimated nucleated cell counts. Profiled with immunoSEQ multiplex PCR; TCRdb holds only in-frame clones, not every one. That table furnishes V, J and clone size, whereas the DNA furnished D and trimming. This table holds around 310,000 clones, approximately 90% found once. Material for sequencing was PBMCs or T cells enriched from blood (not recorded which). The V call is TRBV24-1, the J call TRBJ1-1, with D maybe TRBD1 (5 bases). The TCR originated in a woman aged 40 to 49 who had recovered from COVID-19. The CDR3 reads CATRQGNTEAFF. Here the CDR3 DNA reads TGTGCCACCAGGCAGGGGAACACTGAAGCTTTCTTT.